The 8 T cell receptor beta chains below all came from one sample that was sequenced in a study of identifying expanded T cells in peripheral blood. Assay: immunoSEQ multiplex PCR; the TCRdb copy retains only in-frame clones and omits some. Of roughly 63,000 clones in the sample, about four fifths were seen once. Sequenced input: blood. Receptors originate from a person aged 18-70 years in good health.

The chain uses TRBV2 and TRBJ2-5, with 10 bases that match TRBD2. The germline gives CDR1 SNHLY, CDR2 FYNNEI. CDR3 length equals 17 residues. V lost 3 bases, J lost 5 bases, and 12 bases stayed unmatched. The CDR3 protein is CASSDSSGRAYDETQYF. The DNA for the CDR3 is TGTGCCAGCAGTGATTCGAGCGGGAGGGCCTATGATGAGACCCAGTACTTC.

The V gene is TRBV6-1, the J gene TRBJ1-1; D is unresolved. The CDR3 contains 13 residues. V was trimmed by 2 bases and J by 4 bases, leaving 8 bases between them. Germline loops: CDR1 MNHNS, CDR2 SASEGT. The CDR3 DNA sequence: TGTGCCAGCAGTGAATGGGAGATCACTGAAGCTTTCTTT. This sequence encodes CASSEWEITEAFF.

The chain has TRBV5-5 and TRBJ2-3, with D possibly matching TRBD2 (6 bases). The CDR3 totals 14 residues. V shed 1 base and J shed 6 bases, with 12 bases lying between them. CDR1 and CDR2 from the germline V gene are SGHKS and YYEKEE (reference sequence). As DNA, the CDR3 is TGTGCCAGCAGCTTGTTGGCGGGAACTGATACGCAGTATTTT. Its protein product is CASSLLAGTDTQYF.

V is TRBV6-1 and J is TRBJ2-7, with D perhaps matching TRBD1 (6 bases). CDR1 and CDR2 (germline): MNHNS, SASEGT. CDR3 length: 15 residues. Trimming cost V 2 bases and J 6 bases, with 17 bases left between them. DNA of the CDR3: TGTGCCAGCAGTGAAAGGACAGACTCATTTCGCGAGCAGTACTTC. Translation: CASSERTDSFREQYF.

The rearrangement links TRBV19 to TRBJ1-4; no definite D call. The V and J ends lost 5 bases and 4 bases respectively, with 11 bases between them. There are 14 residues in the CDR3. From germline, CDR1 is LNHDA and CDR2 SQIVND (reference sequence). CDR3 DNA sequence: TGTGCCAGTAGTCTCCCGCCATTTAATGAAAAACTGTTTTTT. Translation: CASSLPPFNEKLFF.

This chain links TRBV2 with TRBJ2-2; tentatively, D is TRBD2 (6 bases). Germline V gene sequence: CDR1 SNHLY, CDR2 FYNNEI. Trimming took off 6 bases at V and 4 bases at J, with 18 bases between the two ends. This CDR3 contains 16 residues. CDR3 coding DNA: TGTGCCAGCAGGGGTGGAGGGCACCCGAGCACCGGGGAGCTGTTTTTT. Protein: CASRGGGHPSTGELFF.

This sequence joins TRBV18 and TRBJ2-5; D uncertain. The V and J ends lost 1 base and 4 bases respectively, with 10 bases between them. The CDR3 runs 14 residues. The germline gives CDR1 KGHSH, CDR2 LQKENI. The CDR3 loop reads CASSPQGFGETQYF. The CDR3 nucleotides are TGTGCCAGCTCACCACAAGGATTCGGAGAGACCCAGTACTTC.

The chain uses TRBV18 and TRBJ1-2; D might be TRBD1 (5 bases). CDR1 and CDR2 from the germline V gene are KGHSH and LQKENI. Trimming pared 2 bases from V and 0 bases from J, leaving 16 bases between. The CDR3 loop spans 17 amino acids. In nucleotides, the CDR3 is TGTGCCAGCTCACCATTGGGGAGACAGTCGTCTAACTATGGCTACACCTTC. Its translation is CASSPLGRQSSNYGYTF.